A single sample is the source of the 13 T cell receptor beta chains below, sequenced in a study of T cells in Graves' hyperthyroidism and ophthalmopathy. What was amplified from RNA transcripts were TCR beta CDR3 regions. With the HTBI primer set, the TCR CDR3 went through a first round of RT-PCR. TCRdb itself ran the multiplex PCR reads through MiXCR, one entry per CDR3 protein. The table records about 620,000 distinct CDR3 sequences, roughly 15% of them present only once. The sample taken for sequencing was blood. These receptors all come from a woman younger than 45 with Graves' hyperthyroidism.

At least ten counts were recorded for this clonotype. The chain couples TRBV28 to TRBJ2-1; 8 bases map to TRBD1. The CDR3 spans 12 residues. CDR1 and CDR2 from the germline V gene are MDHEN and SYDVKM. V lost 5 bases to trimming and J lost 15 bases; unmatched junction nucleotides: 9. CDR3 nucleotides: TGTGCCAGCAGTCTGGACAGGGTCGGCTCGTTCTTC. This translates into CASSLDRVGSFF. Based on the CDR3 plus reference TRBV28 and TRBJ2-1, the full variable domain is DVKVTQSSRYLVKRTGEKVFLECVQDMDHENMFWYRQDPGLGLRLIYFSYDVKMKEKGDIPEGYSVSREKKERFSLILESASTNQTSMYLCASSLDRVGSFFGPGTRLTVL.

Remarks on this clonotype: A much larger clone lies one base from this, so it may be a read error. This rearrangement joins TRBV3-1 to TRBJ2-1; D unclear. This CDR3 spans 13 amino acids. Germline V gene sequence: CDR1 LGHDT, CDR2 YNNKEL (reference sequence). CDR3 nucleotides: TGTGCCAGCACCCTCTCTCACTACAATGATCAGTTCTTC. This codes for CASTLSHYNDQFF.

In this sample, this clonotype turned up many times. The chain carries TRBV10-3 and TRBJ2-5, with D perhaps matching TRBD2 (6 bases). Germline lookup yields CDR1 ENHRY and CDR2 SYGVKD. This CDR3 region has 14 residues. Trimming took off 4 bases at V and 0 bases at J, with 9 bases between the two ends. The CDR3 here is CAISGVADQETQYF. The CDR3 DNA is TGTGCCATCAGTGGGGTAGCGGACCAAGAGACCCAGTACTTC.

This clonotype was seen ten or more times. CDR3 coding DNA: TGTGCCAGCACTATTGGACAGGTCGGTACTGAGCAGTTCTTC. It translates to CASTIGQVGTEQFF. This sequence joins TRBV28 and TRBJ2-1, with 7 bases aligning to TRBD1. V shed 7 bases and J 9 bases; nucleotides not matched to a gene: 12. The CDR3 spans 14 residues. Germline values: CDR1 MDHEN, CDR2 SYDVKM.

This clonotype was seen a handful of times. The rearrangement joins TRBV28 to TRBJ2-7, with TRBD1 matching over 8 bases. The germline V gene encodes CDR1 MDHEN and CDR2 SYDVKM. This CDR3 region has 13 residues. Trimming cost V 6 bases and J 5 bases; bases outside gene matches: 6. The CDR3 protein is CASSYRGIDEQYF. Here the CDR3 DNA reads TGTGCCAGCAGCTACAGGGGGATCGACGAGCAGTACTTC.

This clonotype has ten or more counts. The genes are TRBV11-2 and TRBJ2-3; 7 nucleotides agree with TRBD2. The V segment lost 3 bases and the J segment 3 bases; nucleotides outside the gene matches: 12. This CDR3 contains 17 residues. CDR1 and CDR2 (germline): SGHAT, FQNNGV. The CDR3 DNA is TGTGCCAGCAGCTTCCCGGGCCGCGGGAGAACGACAGATACGCAGTATTTT. Translating it yields CASSFPGRGRTTDTQYF.

This clonotype was seen many times. This chain connects TRBV3-1 to TRBJ2-7, with 7 bases matching TRBD2. The CDR3 has 16 amino acids. V shed 0 bases, J shed 6 bases, and the junction held 11 bases outside the gene matches. Germline V gene lookup returns CDR1 LGHDT and CDR2 YNNKEL (reference sequence). CDR3 sequence (DNA): TGTGCCAGCAGCCAAGAGGGAGGGCAGTGGTTAAGCGAGCAGTACTTC. It is translated as CASSQEGGQWLSEQYF.

In this sample, this clonotype turned up a few times. A much larger clone lies one base from this, so it may be a read error. The chain is built from TRBV7-3 and TRBJ2-7; D is undetermined. The germline CDR1 and CDR2 sequences are SGHTA and FQGTGA. The CDR3 covers 13 residues. Trimming took 5 bases from V and 2 from J, leaving 10 bases between them. CDR3 sequence: CASSVSPAYEQYF. The CDR3 nucleotides read TGTGCCAGCAGCGTAAGTCCTGCCTACGAGCAGTACTTC.

This clonotype was seen ten or more times. The chain has TRBV28 and TRBJ2-3, with TRBD1 as a possible D gene (5 bases). Trimming left V 4 bases short and J 2 bases short, with 16 bases between. Looked up from germline, CDR1 is MDHEN and CDR2 is SYDVKM. This CDR3 contains 16 residues. DNA for the CDR3: TGTGCCAGCAGTTCTTCTTTGGGGCTTTTCACAGATACGCAGTATTTT. This encodes CASSSSLGLFTDTQYF.

This chain links TRBV13 with TRBJ2-7; TRBD1 matches 10 bases. The length of the CDR3 is 15 residues. Germline CDR1 reads PRHDT; CDR2 reads FYEKMQ (reference sequence). Trimming at V came to 5 bases and at J to 5 bases, leaving 9 bases not matched to a gene. The DNA of the CDR3 is TGTGCCAGCAGCCGTTCGACAGGGGGCGTCGACGAGCAGTACTTC. Its translation is CASSRSTGGVDEQYF.

This clonotype came up a few times. The V gene is TRBV19, the J gene TRBJ2-3; TRBD1 is a possible D gene (5 bases). The V end was cut by 3 bases, the J end by 4 bases, with 11 bases between. From germline, CDR1 is LNHDA and CDR2 SQIVND (reference sequence). The CDR3 extends over 14 amino acids. CDR3 sequence: CASSIREGADTQYF. The CDR3, as DNA: TGTGCCAGTAGTATCAGGGAAGGGGCAGATACGCAGTATTTT.

The chain is built from TRBV11-1 and TRBJ2-1; 14 nucleotides align to TRBD2. Per germline, CDR1 SGHAT and CDR2 FQDESV (reference sequence). CDR3 length: 19 residues. V lost 4 bases and J lost 6; bases outside the gene matches: 14. CDR3 amino acids: CASSSDRGVGTSGSNEQFF. CDR3 coding DNA: TGTGCCAGCAGCTCGGACAGGGGAGTCGGGACTAGCGGGAGCAATGAGCAGTTCTTC.

In this sample, this clonotype turned up many times. J is TRBJ2-1 and V is TRBV20-1, with D perhaps TRBD2 (6 bases). This CDR3 region has 14 residues. Germline V gene sequence: CDR1 DFQATT, CDR2 SNEGSKA (reference sequence). Trimming pared 6 bases from V and 4 bases from J, leaving 16 bases between. CDR3 in amino acids: CSALAGPRYNEQFF. The CDR3 DNA sequence: TGCAGTGCCCTCGCGGGACCTCGGTACAATGAGCAGTTCTTC.